Each of the 5 T cell receptor beta chains below was sequenced from the same sample in a study of blood T cell repertoires in COVID-19 (dated by TCRdb to 2019 to 2021). The library came from the immunoSEQ multiplex PCR assay. Imported from immuneACCESS, the table was reduced by TCRdb to in-frame sequences with V and J called. These copies leave out some clones; in studies compared against another copy, an unresolved V gene accounts for under half, and the cause of the remainder is not known. Present in this sample are about 120,000 clones, around 82% of which were seen just once. In total, the top ten clones hold roughly an eighth of the sample. Sequenced: peripheral blood. The receptors originated from a human donor in a cohort sampled during active COVID-19.

The chain couples TRBV9 to TRBJ2-3; TRBD2 agrees at 8 bases. Unmatched junction bases numbered 6, after V lost 6 bases and J lost 3 bases. The CDR3 spans 14 residues. CDR1 and CDR2 from the germline V gene are SGDLS and YYNGEE. CDR3 nucleotides: TGTGCCAGCACCCCGGGACTAGGAACAGATACGCAGTATTTT. This gives the protein CASTPGLGTDTQYF.

This clone was counted a few times. The CDR3 bases are TGTGCCAGCAGCTTGAACACGAAGGGACTATTAGTCTACGAGCAGTACTTC. It encodes CASSLNTKGLLVYEQYF. The chain links TRBV21-1 to TRBJ2-7; TRBD2 is the table's D call and was not checked against the DNA. TRBV21-1 is designated a pseudogene. The CDR3 contains 17 residues.

The rearrangement joins TRBV10-2 to TRBJ1-2, with 7 bases matching TRBD1. The germline V gene has CDR1 WSHSY and CDR2 SAAADI. The CDR3 totals 13 residues. The J segment lost 4 bases and the V segment lost 2 bases, leaving 1 base of the junction unmatched. The CDR3 spells CASSERDSYGYTF. For the CDR3, the DNA is TGCGCCAGCAGTGAGAGGGACAGCTATGGCTACACCTTC.

In its sample, this clone was seen once. V is TRBV5-6 and J is TRBJ2-4; D is ambiguous. Trimming removed 2 bases at V and 1 base at J, with 10 bases between. From germline, CDR1 is SGHDT and CDR2 YYEEEE. CDR3 length: 15 amino acids. CDR3 region: CASSLGRSAKNIQYF. DNA of the CDR3: TGTGCCAGCAGCTTAGGCCGGAGTGCCAAAAACATTCAGTACTTC.

The chain is built from TRBV6-1 and TRBJ1-1; D ambiguous. CDR1 MNHNS and CDR2 SASEGT come from the germline V gene. CDR3 length: 15 amino acids. The V gene lost 0 bases and the J gene lost 1 base, with 9 bases spanning the gap. The CDR3 nucleotides are TGTGCCAGCAGTGAAGCGAGCTCCGGGAACACTGAAGCTTTCTTT. Protein product: CASSEASSGNTEAFF.